These 28 T cell receptor beta chains originate from one sample sequenced in a study of T cells after yellow fever vaccination (dated by TCRdb to the late 2010s). The sample's treatment or condition label, decoded: live attenuated yellow fever vaccine strain. Library construction relied on 5' RACE. TCRdb names Illumina HiSeq 2500 as the instrument used. Clones were called with MiXCR by TCRdb after fastp trimmed the public reads at Q25, and only in-frame beta chains were retained. Records with the same CDR3 protein are collapsed into one entry carrying the most frequent genes and DNA. In all, the sample holds some 560,000 distinct CDR3 sequences, and about 15% of those were seen once. 17% of the sample rests with the top ten. Here the sequenced sample was PBMCs, taken 5 days after the first yellow fever vaccination. The receptors were gathered from a man between 18 and 29 years old who received the YFV17D yellow fever vaccine.

The chain uses TRBV10-3 and TRBJ1-3, with unresolved D. The CDR3 has 15 amino acids. Germline CDR1 reads ENHRY; CDR2 reads SYGVKD. The V end was cut by 0 bases, the J end by 1 base, with 7 bases between. CDR3 sequence reads: CAISESNGSGNTIYF. CDR3 bases: TGTGCCATCAGTGAGTCGAATGGGTCTGGAAACACCATATATTTT.

J is TRBJ2-5 and V is TRBV20-1; D not resolved. Trimming took off 3 bases at V and 0 bases at J, with 8 bases between the two ends. Per germline, CDR1 DFQATT and CDR2 SNEGSKA (reference sequence). The length of the CDR3 is 13 residues. The CDR3: CSASRADQETQYF. The CDR3 DNA is TGCAGTGCTAGTCGAGCAGACCAAGAGACCCAGTACTTC.

There are a few counts of this clonotype. The CDR3 loop reads CASSQGSGGNYGYTF. The DNA for the CDR3 is TGCGCCAGCAGCCAAGGGTCAGGGGGCAACTATGGCTACACCTTC. The J gene is TRBJ1-2, the V gene TRBV4-3; 8 bases align to TRBD1. Germline loops: CDR1 LGHNA, CDR2 YSLEER. The CDR3 consists of 15 residues. The ends lost 1 base at V and 2 bases at J; junction bases unmatched: 3.

This clonotype was found a few times. The chain combines TRBV5-6 with TRBJ2-7; D is ambiguous. The CDR3 sequence is 13 residues long. Trimming removed 4 bases at V and 3 bases at J, with 11 bases between. The germline gives CDR1 SGHDT, CDR2 YYEEEE. The CDR3 DNA sequence: TGTGCCAGCAGCCTCCCAGACCACTACGAGCAGTACGTC. Translated, it gives CASSLPDHYEQYV.

The table lists this clonotype with many counts. V gene TRBV25-1 combines with J gene TRBJ2-1; D might be TRBD1 (7 bases). Germline V gene lookup returns CDR1 MGHDK and CDR2 SYGVNS. CDR3 size: 14 residues. The V end was cut by 3 bases, the J end by 8 bases, with 14 bases between. Here the CDR3 DNA reads TGTGCCAGCAGTGACCAAGGAGGGGGCGATGAGCAGTTCTTC. Its protein is CASSDQGGGDEQFF.

This clonotype showed up just a few times. The chain employs TRBV6-2 or TRBV6-3 and TRBJ1-2, with a possible D match to TRBD1 (5 bases). Germline V gene data show CDR1 as MNHEY and CDR2 as SVGEGT. The CDR3 is 15 residues long. Trimming took off 4 bases at V and 3 bases at J, with 15 bases between the two ends. DNA of the CDR3: TGTGCCAGCAGTTTTGCCGACAGCGGATACTATGGCTACACCTTC. It encodes CASSFADSGYYGYTF.

The chain has TRBV20-1 and TRBJ2-2, with D possibly being TRBD1 (6 bases). The CDR3 length is 14 residues. Trimming took 2 bases from V and 0 from J, leaving 7 bases between them. Germline V gives CDR1 DFQATT, CDR2 SNEGSKA (reference sequence). In DNA, the CDR3 is TGCAGTGCTAGACCAGGGGCGAACACCGGGGAGCTGTTTTTT. Its translation: CSARPGANTGELFF.

The chain recombines TRBV7-2 with TRBJ2-5; D might be TRBD1 (6 bases). The V end lost 0 bases, the J end lost 9 bases, and 14 bases lay between the germline ends. The CDR3 runs 14 residues. CDR1 and CDR2 from the germline V gene are SGHTA and FQGNSA. Here the CDR3 reads CASSLATQGAAQYF. The CDR3 nucleotides read TGTGCCAGCAGCTTAGCTACACAGGGAGCGGCCCAGTACTTC.

This clonotype has only a few counts. The rearrangement uses TRBV29-1 and TRBJ1-5, with 7 nucleotides matching TRBD1. This CDR3 is 15 amino acids long. The V and J ends lost 1 base and 1 base, in that order; junction bases with no gene match: 4. The germline V gene has CDR1 SQVTM and CDR2 ANQGSEA. DNA for the CDR3: TGCAGCGTTGAAGTTGCAGGGGGGAGCAATCAGCCCCAGCATTTT. This codes for CSVEVAGGSNQPQHF.

In this sample, this clonotype turned up a few times. The chain is built from TRBV7-9 and TRBJ1-5, with TRBD1 as a possible D gene (6 bases). Germline values: CDR1 SEHNR, CDR2 FQNEAQ (reference sequence). Trimming took 5 bases from V and 6 from J, leaving 20 bases between them. This CDR3 contains 16 residues. In DNA, the CDR3 is TGTGCCAGCAGCCGAGAAGGGGGGGGACCCTCTCAGCCCCAGCATTTT. Translation gives CASSREGGGPSQPQHF.

The chain couples TRBV7-3 to TRBJ2-3; 10 bases align to TRBD2. This CDR3 region has 16 residues. V was clipped by 4 bases and J by 2 bases; unmatched bases: 6. The germline V gene encodes CDR1 SGHTA and CDR2 FQGTGA. The DNA for the CDR3 is TGTGCCAGCAGCTCAATAGCGGGGGGCACCACAGATACGCAGTATTTT. This encodes CASSSIAGGTTDTQYF.

This chain links TRBV19 with TRBJ1-1; no definite D call. The CDR3 is made up of 17 amino acids. V was pared by 5 bases and J by 2 bases, with 21 bases between. Germline CDR1 and CDR2: LNHDA and SQIVND (reference sequence). CDR3 nucleotides: TGTGCCAGTAGTTCCATCGGGGAGGCTCTTTATAACACTGAAGCTTTCTTT. It translates to CASSSIGEALYNTEAFF.

The gene calls are TRBV2 and TRBJ1-2, with 7 positions matching TRBD1. Germline lookup yields CDR1 SNHLY and CDR2 FYNNEI. Trimming at V came to 7 bases and at J to 5 bases, leaving 4 bases not matched to a gene. The CDR3 consists of 12 residues. The CDR3 sequence is CASMRQGYGYTF. The CDR3 coding sequence is TGTGCCAGCATGAGACAGGGTTATGGCTACACCTTC.

This clonotype showed up just a few times. The rearrangement uses TRBV24-1 and TRBJ1-5; unclear D gene. Looked up from germline, CDR1 is KGHDR and CDR2 is SFDVKD. This CDR3 comprises 16 residues. The V end lost 3 bases, the J end lost 4 bases, and 15 bases lay between the germline ends. The chain's CDR3 is CATSDPSAGLNQPQHF. The DNA of the CDR3 is TGTGCCACCAGTGATCCCTCCGCGGGCCTTAATCAGCCCCAGCATTTT.

The chain links TRBV4-2 to TRBJ1-2; D uncertain. V was cut by 4 bases and J by 6 bases, with 18 bases left in between. CDR3 length: 15 residues. The germline V gene has CDR1 LGHNA and CDR2 YNFKEQ. CDR3 nucleotides: TGTGCCAGCAGCCTCCGCACGATGGGAACGGATGGCTACACCTTC. Protein sequence: CASSLRTMGTDGYTF.

This sequence joins TRBV5-1 and TRBJ2-3; 12 bases match TRBD2. Germline V CDR1 and CDR2: SGHRS, YFSETQ. Unmatched junction bases numbered 4, after V lost 5 bases and J lost 0 bases. The CDR3 is 16 amino acids. Here the CDR3 DNA reads TGCGCCAGCAGACCTAGCGGGGGGGTTAGCACAGATACGCAGTATTTT. It encodes CASRPSGGVSTDTQYF. The complete variable domain, with remaining parts taken from reference TRBV5-1 and TRBJ2-3, reads KAGVTQTPRYLIKTRGQQVTLSCSPISGHRSVSWYQQTPGQGLQFLFEYFSETQRNKGNFPGRFSGRQFSNSRSEMNVSTLELGDSALYLCASRPSGGVSTDTQYFGPGTRLTVL.

The rearrangement uses TRBV6-5 and TRBJ2-2; D remains ambiguous. Germline CDR1 and CDR2: MNHEY and SVGAGI. Trimming pared 2 bases from V and 1 base from J, leaving 14 bases between. The CDR3 extends over 17 amino acids. This CDR3 reads CASSYDPRPKNTGELFF. DNA of the CDR3: TGTGCCAGCAGTTACGATCCCCGACCCAAGAACACCGGGGAGCTGTTTTTT.

The chain joins TRBV20-1 to TRBJ2-2; 8 nucleotides agree with TRBD1. This CDR3 contains 14 residues. The V and J ends lost 6 bases and 7 bases, in that order; junction bases with no gene match: 10. Germline-derived CDR1 and CDR2 are DFQATT and SNEGSKA (reference sequence). This CDR3 is CSAPGQGAVGELFF. The CDR3 bases are TGCAGTGCCCCCGGACAGGGTGCCGTCGGGGAGCTGTTTTTT.

The V call is TRBV15, the J call TRBJ2-5; TRBD2 aligns across 13 bases. The CDR3 consists of 15 residues. Trimming at V came to 8 bases and at J to 2 bases, leaving 5 bases not matched to a gene. Germline V CDR1 and CDR2: LNHNV, YYDKDF (reference sequence). This chain's CDR3 is CATGTSGDNQETQYF. CDR3 DNA: TGTGCCACCGGGACTAGCGGGGACAATCAAGAGACCCAGTACTTC.

V usage is TRBV7-8 and J usage is TRBJ2-3; 7 bases match TRBD2. The junction had 11 bases not matched to a gene; V was cut back by 11 bases and J by 6 bases. From germline, CDR1 is SGHVS and CDR2 FQNEAQ. This CDR3 region has 13 residues. DNA of the CDR3: TGTGCCCTTCGAGCGGGGCTCGGGGATACGCAGTATTTT. This codes for CALRAGLGDTQYF. Variable domain in full (rest from reference TRBV7-8 and TRBJ2-3): GAGVSQSPRYKVAKRGQDVALRCDPISGHVSLFWYQQALGQGPEFLTYFQNEAQLDKSGLPSDRFFAERPEGSVSTLKIQRTQQEDSAVYLCALRAGLGDTQYFGPGTRLTVL.

The rearrangement links TRBV19 to TRBJ1-1, with D unclear. CDR1 is LNHDA and CDR2 is SQIVND in the germline V gene (reference sequence). The CDR3 has 15 amino acids. The ends were cut back, 5 bases at V and 1 base at J, with 14 bases in the middle. CDR3 region: CASSAEDGKNTEAFF. CDR3 nucleotide sequence: TGTGCCAGTAGTGCGGAGGACGGGAAGAACACTGAAGCTTTCTTT.

This clonotype was seen only a few times. This chain connects TRBV12-3 or TRBV12-4 to TRBJ1-1; 7 bases align to TRBD1. The trim removed 6 bases at V and 5 bases at J, leaving 9 bases unmatched. CDR3 length equals 14 residues. CDR3 protein: CASSHRGVGTEAFF. The CDR3 region has the DNA TGTGCCAGCAGCCACAGGGGTGTGGGTACTGAAGCTTTCTTT.

This chain's CDR3 is CASREPGGRFYEQFF. CDR3 nucleotides: TGTGCCAGCAGGGAACCGGGGGGGAGGTTCTATGAGCAGTTCTTC. The genes are TRBV6-1 and TRBJ2-1; 8 bases line up with TRBD2. This CDR3 contains 15 residues. Germline-derived CDR1 and CDR2 are MNHNS and SASEGT. V shed 6 bases and J 8 bases; nucleotides not matched to a gene: 12.

In its sample, this clonotype was seen a few times. In nucleotides, the CDR3 is TGTGCCAGCAGTTCCGCGGGCAATCAGCCCCAGCATTTT. It encodes CASSSAGNQPQHF. V gene TRBV6-5 combines with J gene TRBJ1-5; no clear D. This CDR3 is 13 amino acids long. CDR1 MNHEY and CDR2 SVGAGI come from the germline V gene. Between the trimmed V and J ends, which lost 4 bases and 2 bases, there was a span of 6 bases.

The chain has TRBV5-1 and TRBJ2-3; D is undetermined. The V end lost 0 bases, the J end lost 5 bases, and 10 bases lay between the germline ends. Germline V lookup: CDR1 SGHRS, CDR2 YFSETQ. CDR3 length: 14 amino acids. Written as DNA, the CDR3 is TGCGCCAGCAGCTTGGCCCAAGCTGAAGATACGCAGTATTTT. It is translated as CASSLAQAEDTQYF.

This clonotype turned up a few times. The chain is built from TRBV10-3 and TRBJ1-1; perhaps TRBD1 as D (5 bases). Germline-derived CDR1 and CDR2 are ENHRY and SYGVKD. There are 13 residues in the CDR3. The V gene lost 11 bases and the J gene lost 3 bases, with 16 bases spanning the gap. The CDR3 DNA reads as TGTGCCGCCGACAGAGGGAGGGACACTGAAGCTTTCTTT. Amino acids: CAADRGRDTEAFF.

This clonotype was picked up a small number of times. The V call is TRBV20-1, the J call TRBJ1-1; tentatively, D is TRBD1 (6 bases). V was pared by 2 bases and J by 6 bases, with 10 bases between. Germline V gene lookup returns CDR1 DFQATT and CDR2 SNEGSKA (reference sequence). CDR3 size: 12 residues. CDR3 sequence: CSARTTGPEAFF. The DNA of the CDR3 is TGCAGTGCTAGAACTACAGGGCCTGAAGCTTTCTTT.

The chain employs TRBV28 and TRBJ1-1; TRBD1 matches at 8 bases. CDR3 length: 14 amino acids. Germline CDR1 and CDR2: MDHEN and SYDVKM. After removal of 8 bases from V and 5 bases from J, the junction contained 10 bases not matched to a gene. The CDR3 sequence is CASASGQGDTEAFF. CDR3 in DNA: TGTGCCAGCGCTTCAGGACAGGGAGATACTGAAGCTTTCTTT.